A single sample is the source of the 27 T cell receptor beta chains below, sequenced in a study of shared clonotypes between healthy human individuals. TCRdb's copy holds only in-frame clones and misses some; the assay was immunoSEQ multiplex PCR. There are millions of clones in the sample; 95% occur only once, and roughly 0.13% lies in the top ten. Sequencing was done on a sample of naive CD4+ T cells sorted from blood. Subset meaning: CD45RA+ positively selected. Every receptor here comes from a young man in good health.

This clone was picked up one time. This chain uses TRBV4-2 with TRBJ1-3; D gene uncertain. Trimming pared 2 bases from V and 0 bases from J, leaving 5 bases between. Germline V gene lookup returns CDR1 LGHNA and CDR2 YNFKEQ. There are 14 residues in the CDR3. The CDR3 is CASSQQASGNTIYF. The CDR3 nucleotides are TGTGCCAGCAGCCAACAGGCCTCTGGAAACACCATATATTTT.

This chain links TRBV6-6 with TRBJ1-2; no reliable D call. V shed 7 bases and J shed 5 bases, with 8 bases lying between them. The germline gives CDR1 MNHNY, CDR2 SVGAGI (reference sequence). This CDR3 has 11 amino acids. Here the CDR3 DNA reads TGTGCCAGCAACTCGTGGTATGGCTACACCTTC. It codes for CASNSWYGYTF.

The rearrangement uses TRBV19 and TRBJ1-4; 8 bases line up with TRBD1. Germline CDR1 is LNHDA and CDR2 is SQIVND (reference sequence). The junction had 6 bases not matched to a gene; V was cut back by 6 bases and J by 0 bases. This CDR3 has 16 amino acids. CDR3 nucleotides: TGTGCCAGTAGCATCGGACAGGGATCAACTAATGAAAAACTGTTTTTT. It encodes CASSIGQGSTNEKLFF.

The rearrangement uses TRBV5-1 and TRBJ2-5; TRBD1 matches 8 bases. The CDR3 is 16 amino acids. The junction had 8 bases not matched to a gene; V was cut back by 3 bases and J by 1 base. Germline V gene sequence: CDR1 SGHRS, CDR2 YFSETQ. CDR3 bases: TGCGCCAGCAGCTCAACAGGGGGGATAGGCCAAGAGACCCAGTACTTC. As protein: CASSSTGGIGQETQYF. Supplemented by reference TRBV5-1 and TRBJ2-5, the full variable domain reads KAGVTQTPRYLIKTRGQQVTLSCSPISGHRSVSWYQQTPGQGLQFLFEYFSETQRNKGNFPGRFSGRQFSNSRSEMNVSTLELGDSALYLCASSSTGGIGQETQYFGPGTRLLVL.

Remarks on this clone: This sample includes further DNA sequences coding for the same CDR3. J is TRBJ2-5 and V is TRBV18; D uncertain. Trimming cost V 3 bases and J 2 bases, with 7 bases left between them. The germline CDR1 and CDR2 sequences are KGHSH and LQKENI. This CDR3 spans 13 amino acids. The CDR3 DNA is TGTGCCAGCTCACCGGGGATACAAGAGACCCAGTACTTC. Protein product: CASSPGIQETQYF.

This chain connects TRBV19 to TRBJ1-1; TRBD1 is a possible D gene (5 bases). The CDR3 totals 14 residues. V shed 3 bases and J shed 1 base, with 9 bases lying between them. Per germline, CDR1 LNHDA and CDR2 SQIVND (reference sequence). This CDR3 is CASSMTARNTEAFF. CDR3 DNA: TGTGCCAGTAGTATGACAGCCAGGAACACTGAAGCTTTCTTT. Together with reference TRBV19 and TRBJ1-1, the CDR3 gives the full variable domain: DGGITQSPKYLFRKEGQNVTLSCEQNLNHDAMYWYRQDPGQGLRLIYYSQIVNDFQKGDIAEGYSVSREKKESFPLTVTSAQKNPTAFYLCASSMTARNTEAFFGQGTRLTVV.

V and J are TRBV5-1 and TRBJ2-7; D is possibly TRBD1 or TRBD2 (5 bases each). V lost 4 bases, J lost 2 bases, and 13 bases lay in between. There are 14 residues in the CDR3. CDR1 and CDR2 from the germline V gene are SGHRS and YFSETQ. The CDR3 sequence is CASSRGDSTYEQYF. The CDR3 DNA reads as TGCGCCAGCAGCCGGGGTGACAGCACCTACGAGCAGTACTTC.

Concerning this clone: Other DNA variants within this sample encode the same CDR3. This chain links TRBV9 with TRBJ1-1; perhaps TRBD1 as D (5 bases). Deletions cut 0 bases from V and 4 bases from J, with 10 bases between. The CDR3 spans 14 residues. Germline values: CDR1 SGDLS, CDR2 YYNGEE. In nucleotides, the CDR3 is TGTGCCAGCAGCGTAGATGGGGGGAGCACTGAAGCTTTCTTT. Its protein product is CASSVDGGSTEAFF.

Concerning this clone itself: Within the sample, other DNA sequences also encode this same CDR3. The V gene is TRBV10-3, the J gene TRBJ2-3; D is unresolved. Looked up from germline, CDR1 is ENHRY and CDR2 is SYGVKD. Trimming pared 0 bases from V and 6 bases from J, leaving 4 bases between. CDR3 size: 12 residues. CDR3 bases: TGTGCCATCAGTGAGTCTCCGGATACGCAGTATTTT. Its translation is CAISESPDTQYF.

The genes are TRBV25-1 and TRBJ1-1; D remains unclear. Trimming took 1 base from V and 1 from J, leaving 10 bases between them. This CDR3 contains 15 residues. Germline CDR1 is MGHDK and CDR2 is SYGVNS. Here the CDR3 DNA reads TGTGCCAGCAGTGAATCCGGGCAGAAGAACACTGAAGCTTTCTTT. This codes for CASSESGQKNTEAFF. The entire variable domain, with the rest obtained from reference TRBV25-1 and TRBJ1-1, is as follows: EADIYQTPRYLVIGTGKKITLECSQTMGHDKMYWYQQDPGMELHLIHYSYGVNSTEKGDLSSESTVSRIRTEHFPLTLESARPSHTSQYLCASSESGQKNTEAFFGQGTRLTVV.

The chain combines TRBV29-1 with TRBJ2-3; D is unclear. Germline V gives CDR1 SQVTM, CDR2 ANQGSEA. Trimming removed 4 bases from V and 3 bases from J, with 8 bases in between. The CDR3 runs to 12 residues. CDR3 protein: CSVGLATDTQYF. Written as DNA, the CDR3 is TGCAGCGTTGGGTTGGCGACAGATACGCAGTATTTT.

The genes are TRBV7-2 and TRBJ1-2, with a possible D match to TRBD1 (5 bases). Germline loops: CDR1 SGHTA, CDR2 FQGNSA. The CDR3 sequence is 16 residues long. Deletions cut 4 bases from V and 8 bases from J, with 23 bases between. The CDR3 sequence is CASSSPPYGGKIGYTF. CDR3 nucleotides: TGTGCCAGCAGCTCCCCCCCGTATGGGGGTAAAATAGGCTACACCTTC.

The chain combines TRBV6-1 with TRBJ1-6; no firm D call. V was cut by 7 bases and J by 7 bases, with 11 bases left in between. This CDR3 is built from 13 residues. Per the germline V gene, CDR1 is MNHNS and CDR2 is SASEGT. The CDR3 loop is CASKVWENSPLHF. The CDR3 nucleotides read TGTGCCAGCAAGGTTTGGGAAAATTCACCCCTCCACTTT.

This clone appeared a few times. This specimen includes other DNA sequences encoding the same CDR3. This chain links TRBV10-3 with TRBJ2-7; D is undetermined. Germline V gene lookup returns CDR1 ENHRY and CDR2 SYGVKD. The CDR3 contains 14 residues. Trimming removed 2 bases from V and 2 bases from J, with 10 bases in between. CDR3 loop: CAISEGPGPYEQYF. CDR3 nucleotides: TGTGCCATCAGTGAGGGGCCAGGCCCCTACGAGCAGTACTTC.

This chain uses TRBV2 with TRBJ1-6, with 7 bases identical to TRBD1. This CDR3 has 14 amino acids. V lost 3 bases and J lost 8; bases outside the gene matches: 4. Germline CDR1 reads SNHLY; CDR2 reads FYNNEI. The chain's CDR3 is CASSDQGDHSPLHF. The CDR3 region has the DNA TGTGCCAGCAGTGATCAGGGGGACCATTCACCCCTCCACTTT.

The J gene is TRBJ1-5, the V gene TRBV5-5, with 10 bases aligning to TRBD1. Per germline, CDR1 SGHKS and CDR2 YYEKEE (reference sequence). The CDR3 spans 16 residues. Germline trimming cut 3 bases from V and 6 bases from J; bases unmatched to any gene: 9. The CDR3 loop reads CASSSMGQGNTQPQHF. For the CDR3, the DNA is TGTGCCAGCAGCTCAATGGGACAGGGGAATACTCAGCCCCAGCATTTT.

The V call is TRBV15, the J call TRBJ2-5, with no clear D. V was pared by 3 bases and J by 2 bases, with 7 bases between. CDR1 is LNHNV, CDR2 YYDKDF, per germline (reference sequence). CDR3 length: 13 residues. The CDR3 protein is CATSRRNQETQYF. Written as DNA, the CDR3 is TGTGCCACCAGCAGGCGGAATCAAGAGACCCAGTACTTC. The full variable domain, in which reference TRBV15 and TRBJ2-5 provide the parts outside the CDR3, is DAMVIQNPRYQVTQFGKPVTLSCSQTLNHNVMYWYQQKSSQAPKLLFHYYDKDFNNEADTPDNFQSRRPNTSFCFLDIRSPGLGDTAMYLCATSRRNQETQYFGPGTRLLVL.

The V and J genes are TRBV27 and TRBJ2-7, with D possibly being TRBD1 or TRBD2 (5 bases each). CDR1 is MNHEY and CDR2 is SMNVEV in the germline V gene (reference sequence). The germline V and J ends were trimmed by 5 bases and 11 bases, with 19 bases remaining between them. CDR3 size: 13 residues. CDR3 sequence reads: CASSPRDGEKEYF. The CDR3 region has the DNA TGTGCCAGCAGTCCCCGGGACGGCGAAAAGGAGTACTTC.

This clone was observed a single time. This sequence joins TRBV27 and TRBJ1-4, with a tentative D call TRBD1 (5 bases). The length of the CDR3 is 14 residues. The V end lost 2 bases, the J end lost 8 bases, and 12 bases lay between the germline ends. From germline, CDR1 is MNHEY and CDR2 SMNVEV (reference sequence). This chain's CDR3 is CASSLQGKGEKLFF. The CDR3 nucleotides are TGTGCCAGCAGTTTACAGGGAAAAGGGGAAAAACTGTTTTTT.

The chain combines TRBV6-6 with TRBJ2-3; D perhaps matches TRBD2 (5 bases). Germline V gives CDR1 MNHNY, CDR2 SVGAGI (reference sequence). Between the trimmed V and J ends, which lost 11 bases and 4 bases, there was a span of 13 bases. The CDR3 contains 12 residues. In DNA form, the CDR3 reads TGTGCCTCTAAGCGGACCGCAGATACGCAGTATTTT. It yields the protein CASKRTADTQYF.

The CDR3 reads CASSEALLTGQETQYF. DNA for the CDR3: TGTGCCAGCAGTGAAGCGCTTCTGACAGGGCAAGAGACCCAGTACTTC. The J gene is TRBJ2-5, the V gene TRBV6-1; TRBD1 aligns across 7 bases. This CDR3 region has 16 residues. J was trimmed by 2 bases and V by 0 bases; bases with no gene match: 6. Germline V gene sequence: CDR1 MNHNS, CDR2 SASEGT.

Of note for this clone: A much larger clone sits a single nucleotide away, making a read error possible. The same CDR3 also results from other DNA sequences found in this sample. This sequence joins TRBV6-6 and TRBJ1-6; D is possibly TRBD1 (5 bases). This CDR3 spans 12 amino acids. Trimming removed 5 bases at V and 7 bases at J, with 6 bases between. CDR1 is MNHNY, CDR2 SVGAGI, per germline (reference sequence). DNA for the CDR3: TGTGCCAGCAGTCCAGGGAATTCACCCCTCCACTTT. Protein sequence: CASSPGNSPLHF.

The chain couples TRBV28 to TRBJ1-3, with D perhaps matching TRBD1 (5 bases). CDR1 is MDHEN and CDR2 is SYDVKM in the germline V gene. The CDR3 is 14 amino acids. Trimming removed 6 bases from V and 2 bases from J, with 11 bases in between. CDR3 residues: CASRRDFPGNTIYF. The CDR3 nucleotides are TGTGCCAGCAGGCGGGACTTTCCTGGAAACACCATATATTTT.

With regard to this clone: The sample holds other DNA sequences that translate to the same CDR3. The chain carries TRBV10-1 and TRBJ2-3; the D gene is possibly TRBD1 (7 bases). Germline loops: CDR1 WNHNN, CDR2 SYGVQD (reference sequence). V was trimmed by 0 bases and J by 3 bases, leaving 13 bases between them. This CDR3 comprises 16 residues. Here the CDR3 reads CASSESKAGGTDTQYF. The DNA for the CDR3 is TGCGCCAGCAGTGAGTCGAAGGCAGGGGGGACAGATACGCAGTATTTT.

The CDR3: CASSGGQGESNEKLFF. In DNA, the CDR3 is TGTGCCAGCAGTGGAGGGCAGGGAGAGAGTAATGAAAAACTGTTTTTT. V usage is TRBV2 and J usage is TRBJ1-4; D perhaps matches TRBD1 (5 bases). Germline V gene lookup returns CDR1 SNHLY and CDR2 FYNNEI. This CDR3 comprises 16 residues. V gave up 4 bases and J gave up 4 bases, with 16 bases separating them.

The V call is TRBV18, the J call TRBJ2-3; a weak D match, TRBD1 (6 bases). Trimming took 6 bases from V and 4 from J, leaving 11 bases between them. The germline CDR1 and CDR2 sequences are KGHSH and LQKENI. The CDR3 spans 13 residues. CDR3 sequence: CASSLGGSDTQYF. Here the CDR3 DNA reads TGTGCCAGCTCTCTAGGGGGTTCAGATACGCAGTATTTT.

This clone was picked up one time. V gene TRBV18 combines with J gene TRBJ2-1; D might be TRBD2 (6 bases). The germline V gene has CDR1 KGHSH and CDR2 LQKENI. The V end lost 0 bases, the J end lost 4 bases, and 16 bases lay between the germline ends. This CDR3 contains 17 residues. CDR3 protein: CASSPPYLGGGYNEQFF. The CDR3 region has the DNA TGTGCCAGCTCACCACCCTACTTGGGGGGAGGATACAATGAGCAGTTCTTC.